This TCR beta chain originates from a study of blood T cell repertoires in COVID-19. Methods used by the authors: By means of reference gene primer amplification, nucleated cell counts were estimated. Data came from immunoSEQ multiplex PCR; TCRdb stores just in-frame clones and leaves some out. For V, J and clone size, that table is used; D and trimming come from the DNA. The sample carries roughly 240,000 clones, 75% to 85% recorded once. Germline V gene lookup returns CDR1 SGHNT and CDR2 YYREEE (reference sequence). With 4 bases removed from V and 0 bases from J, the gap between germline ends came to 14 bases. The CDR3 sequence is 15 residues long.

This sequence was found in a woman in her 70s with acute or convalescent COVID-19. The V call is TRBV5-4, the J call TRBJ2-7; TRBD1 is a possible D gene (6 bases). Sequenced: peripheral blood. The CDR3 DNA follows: TGTGCCAGCAGCCCCGGACAGCGAAGCTCCTACGAGCAGTACTTC. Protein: CASSPGQRSSYEQYF.